These T cell receptor beta chains were read from a single sample in a study of breast tumors, draining lymph nodes, adjacent tissues. MiXCR was run by TCRdb on the multiplex PCR reads, yielding one entry per CDR3 protein. The sample shows more than 80,000 distinct CDR3 sequences, 30% of them seen only once. Sequencing was carried out using axillary lymph node tissue. Receptors originate from a female donor with breast cancer. Some clones in this sample may be carry-over from other donors' samples. The CDR3 runs from the conserved cysteine through the conserved F or W. Each record gives: D gene, CDR3 length, clone size, V gene, J gene, CDR3 protein, CDR3 DNA. D genes are given only for firm matches. Not every row has a clone size; where given, it reads once, few, many or a size class.

>-|14|many|TRBV7-2|TRBJ2-7
CASSLVREAHEQYF
TGTGCCAGCAGCTTAGTACGGGAAGCGCACGAGCAGTACTTC
>-|15|many|TRBV10-2|TRBJ2-3
CASSEGGQSTDTQYF
TGCGCCAGCAGTGAGGGGGGGCAGTCCACAGATACGCAGTATTTT
>-|12|many|TRBV15|TRBJ1-1
CATSNRATEAFF
TGTGCCACCAGCAATCGGGCCACTGAAGCTTTCTTT
>TRBD2|16|many|TRBV5-6|TRBJ2-1
CASSLARLAGYNEQFF
TGTGCCAGCAGCTTGGCGAGACTAGCGGGGTACAATGAGCAGTTCTTC
>TRBD2|18|many|TRBV7-9|TRBJ2-1
CASSLGGAGGVDYNEQFF
TGTGCCAGCAGCTTAGGGGGAGCGGGGGGCGTTGATTACAATGAGCAGTTCTTC
>-|13|many|TRBV20-1|TRBJ2-7
CSARTPLGYEQYF
TGCAGTGCTAGGACCCCTTTGGGCTACGAGCAGTACTTC
>-|15|many|TRBV4-1|TRBJ1-5
CASSQAQFGNQPQHF
TGCGCCAGCAGCCAAGCACAGTTTGGCAATCAGCCCCAGCATTTT
>TRBD2|15|many|TRBV7-7|TRBJ2-5
CASSTSGGTQETQYF
TGTGCTAGCAGTACTAGCGGGGGGACTCAAGAGACCCAGTACTTC
>-|16|many|TRBV7-2|TRBJ2-7
CASSLTSTGSGQEQYF
TGTGCCAGCAGCTTAACCAGCACAGGGTCGGGGCAAGAGCAGTACTTC
>TRBD2|15|many|TRBV5-8|TRBJ2-1
CASSLGTRTFNEQFF
TGTGCCAGCAGCTTGGGGACTAGGACGTTCAATGAGCAGTTCTTC
>TRBD2|16|many|TRBV6-5|TRBJ2-2
CASTTRLADLPGELFF
TGTGCCAGCACCACTAGACTAGCGGACCTTCCCGGGGAGCTGTTTTTT
>TRBD2|16|many|TRBV14|TRBJ2-1
CASSQDWLAGLNEQFF
TGTGCCAGCAGCCAAGATTGGCTAGCGGGTTTGAATGAGCAGTTCTTC
>-|14|-|TRBV6-2/TRBV6-3|TRBJ1-4
CASSYSGANEKLFF
TGTGCCAGCAGTTACTCAGGAGCTAATGAAAAACTGTTTTTT
>-|13|many|TRBV20-1|TRBJ1-4
CSARGDTNEKLFF
TGCAGTGCTAGAGGAGACACTAATGAAAAACTGTTTTTT
>TRBD1|15|many|TRBV7-9|TRBJ2-7
CASSSAGQGAREQYF
TGTGCCAGCAGCTCCGCGGGACAGGGGGCCCGGGAGCAGTACTTC
>-|14|many|TRBV4-1|TRBJ2-1
CASASEMRDDEQFF
TGCGCCAGCGCTAGCGAGATGCGTGACGATGAGCAGTTCTTC
>-|16|few|TRBV20-1|TRBJ2-6
CSARDRHPSAANVLTF
TGCAGTGCTAGAGATAGGCACCCCTCTGCGGCCAACGTCCTGACTTTC
>TRBD1|14|-|TRBV24-1|TRBJ2-3
CATSTGQWTDTQYF
TGTGCCACCAGTACGGGACAGTGGACAGATACGCAGTATTTT
>-|14|many|TRBV11-2|TRBJ2-5
CASSPVGAGETQYF
TGTGCCAGCAGTCCAGTGGGGGCGGGGGAGACCCAGTACTTC
>TRBD1|12|-|TRBV19|TRBJ2-5
CASRTGRETQYF
TGTGCCAGTAGGACAGGGCGGGAGACCCAGTACTTC
>-|11|few|TRBV12-3/TRBV12-4|TRBJ1-1
CASTRGREAFF
TGTGCCAGCACCAGGGGTCGTGAAGCTTTCTTT
>TRBD1|14|-|TRBV27|TRBJ1-1
CASSSPRGLTEAFF
TGTGCCAGCAGTTCCCCCAGGGGGCTCACTGAAGCTTTCTTT
>-|19|many|TRBV7-2|TRBJ2-1
CASSFPGHSFSTGDNEQFF
TGTGCCAGCAGCTTTCCGGGACACTCCTTCTCGACGGGGGACAATGAGCAGTTCTTC
>TRBD1|17|many|TRBV13|TRBJ2-5
CASSLGTYRTGGETQYF
TGTGCCAGCAGCTTAGGAACCTACCGGACAGGGGGAGAGACCCAGTACTTC
>-|19|-|TRBV18|TRBJ2-3
CASSPRGNTSPYSTDTQYF
TGTGCCAGCTCACCACGAGGGAATACTTCCCCTTATAGCACAGATACGCAGTATTTT
>-|14|many|TRBV2|TRBJ2-7
CASNPAGFGYEQYF
TGTGCCAGCAATCCTGCCGGTTTCGGCTACGAGCAGTACTTC
>-|14|-|TRBV20-1|TRBJ1-3
CSARDSGTGNTIYF
TGCAGTGCTAGAGATTCGGGGACCGGAAACACCATATATTTT
>TRBD1|18|many|TRBV7-9|TRBJ2-1
CASRRTDRGLSSYNEQFF
TGTGCCAGCAGGCGCACCGACAGGGGCTTGAGCTCCTACAATGAGCAGTTCTTC
>TRBD1|14|few|TRBV28|TRBJ1-2
CASSTQGAWYGYTF
TGTGCCAGCAGTACCCAGGGGGCTTGGTATGGCTACACCTTC
>-|17|few|TRBV10-2|TRBJ1-1
CASSESKLVPGNTEAFF
TGCGCCAGCAGTGAGTCGAAACTTGTCCCTGGAAACACTGAAGCTTTCTTT
>-|15|-|TRBV12-3/TRBV12-4|TRBJ1-4
CASSCTSATNEKLFF
TGTGCCAGCAGTTGCACTTCAGCAACTAACGAAAAACTGTTTTTT
>-|16|many|TRBV10-3|TRBJ2-3
CAISFSGGGRTDTQYF
TGTGCCATCAGTTTTTCAGGGGGGGGAAGAACAGATACGCAGTATTTT
>TRBD1|13|many|TRBV6-1|TRBJ1-2
CASRVTGGYGYTF
TGTGCCAGCAGGGTTACAGGGGGCTATGGCTACACCTTC